This passage covers 23 T cell receptor beta chains from one sample sequenced in a study of CD8 T cells in Susac syndrome. The RNA input was roughly 0.45 to 1 ug, and it was reverse transcribed with random hexamers. MiXCR, run by TCRdb on the immunoSEQ multiplex PCR reads, gives a single entry per CDR3 protein. Of 92,000 or so distinct CDR3 sequences listed, 90% to 97% are singletons. Material for sequencing was CD8+ T cells from PBMCs. These receptors came from a human donor with Susac syndrome.

The rearrangement links TRBV7-2 to TRBJ1-5; perhaps TRBD1 as D (5 bases). Deletions cut 1 base from V and 3 bases from J, with 10 bases between. The CDR3 is 15 residues long. Germline V gives CDR1 SGHTA, CDR2 FQGNSA. For the CDR3, the DNA is TGTGCCAGCAGCTTAGAGGGCAGGGTCAATCAGCCCCAGCATTTT. As protein: CASSLEGRVNQPQHF.

V usage is TRBV28 and J usage is TRBJ2-3; 7 positions agree with TRBD2. CDR3 size: 16 residues. Germline CDR1 reads MDHEN; CDR2 reads SYDVKM. With V trimmed by 6 bases and J by 1 base, 10 bases remained unmatched. The CDR3 loop is CASSRRGLSGTDTQYF. Here the CDR3 DNA reads TGTGCCAGCAGCCGACGGGGACTATCTGGCACAGATACGCAGTATTTT.

This sequence joins TRBV27 and TRBJ2-7; 8 nucleotides align to TRBD1. Germline lookup yields CDR1 MNHEY and CDR2 SMNVEV (reference sequence). J gave up 7 bases and V 0 bases, and 11 bases lay outside the gene matches. The CDR3 length is 16 residues. In DNA form, the CDR3 reads TGTGCCAGCAGTTTATCCTTGCCGGACAGGGCGAGGGAGCAGTACTTC. The encoded protein is CASSLSLPDRAREQYF.

The V call is TRBV29-1, the J call TRBJ2-1, with D tentatively TRBD2 (5 bases). Germline CDR1 reads SQVTM; CDR2 reads ANQGSEA. The CDR3 is made up of 15 amino acids. V lost 7 bases, J lost 1 base, and 17 bases lay in between. The CDR3 protein is CSAGPGGSSYNEQFF. In nucleotides, the CDR3 is TGCAGCGCGGGTCCAGGAGGTAGTTCCTACAATGAGCAGTTCTTC.

The chain joins TRBV5-6 to TRBJ2-2; 10 nucleotides match TRBD2. CDR1 is SGHDT, CDR2 YYEEEE, per germline. This CDR3 has 16 amino acids. J gave up 0 bases and V 3 bases, and 2 bases lay outside the gene matches. The CDR3 nucleotides read TGTGCCAGCAGCTCTCTAGCGGGGGCGAACACCGGGGAGCTGTTTTTT. Protein sequence: CASSSLAGANTGELFF.

This clonotype showed up just once. The chain recombines TRBV7-8 with TRBJ1-5, with 9 positions matching TRBD1. Germline CDR1 and CDR2: SGHVS and FQNEAQ. Trimming took 5 bases from V and 0 from J; bases not matched to a gene: 5. The CDR3 covers 16 residues. CDR3 DNA sequence: TGTGCCAGCAGCCCCCGGGACAGGGATAGCAATCAGCCCCAGCATTTT. Its protein is CASSPRDRDSNQPQHF.

The chain employs TRBV11-3 and TRBJ2-1; D uncertain. V was shortened by 4 bases and J by 10 bases, with 8 bases between the two germline ends. CDR1 and CDR2 from the germline V gene are SGHNT and YENEEA. The CDR3 consists of 11 residues. CDR3 protein: CASSSGYEQFF. The CDR3 DNA reads as TGTGCCAGCAGCTCTGGGTACGAGCAGTTCTTC.

The V gene is TRBV6-5, the J gene TRBJ2-7; perhaps TRBD1 as D (5 bases). Deletions cut 3 bases from V and 6 bases from J, with 12 bases between. CDR1 is MNHEY, CDR2 SVGAGI, per germline. The length of the CDR3 is 13 residues. CDR3 bases: TGTGCCAGCAGTTATTCCCAGGGTACCGAGCAGTACTTC. Translation: CASSYSQGTEQYF.

The chain combines TRBV12-3 or TRBV12-4 with TRBJ2-1; D might be TRBD1 (6 bases). There are 14 residues in the CDR3. Between the trimmed V and J ends, which lost 6 bases and 5 bases, there was a span of 14 bases. The CDR3 DNA reads as TGTGCCAGCAGCCGCCCTTGGGGGCACAATGAGCAGTTCTTC. Translation: CASSRPWGHNEQFF.

The V and J genes are TRBV5-6 and TRBJ1-5; no clear D gene. CDR1 and CDR2 (germline): SGHDT, YYEEEE. V was shortened by 1 base and J by 2 bases, with 13 bases between the two germline ends. The CDR3 runs 16 residues. Here the CDR3 DNA reads TGTGCCAGCAGCTTGTTCCGGGATGTGGGCAATCAGCCCCAGCATTTT. Translating it yields CASSLFRDVGNQPQHF. Based on the CDR3 plus reference TRBV5-6 and TRBJ1-5, the full variable domain is DAGVTQSPTHLIKTRGQQVTLRCSPKSGHDTVSWYQQALGQGPQFIFQYYEEEERQRGNFPDRFSGHQFPNYSSELNVNALLLGDSALYLCASSLFRDVGNQPQHFGDGTRLSIL.

This clonotype was detected once. The gene calls are TRBV20-1 and TRBJ2-3; TRBD2 matches at 9 bases. Germline V lookup: CDR1 DFQATT, CDR2 SNEGSKA (reference sequence). The CDR3 contains 17 residues. V was clipped by 1 base and J by 1 base; unmatched bases: 9. The CDR3 sequence is CSARAWVAGDGTDTQYF. In nucleotides, the CDR3 is TGCAGTGCTAGAGCATGGGTAGCGGGGGACGGCACAGATACGCAGTATTTT.

V gene TRBV11-2 combines with J gene TRBJ1-1; D uncertain. The CDR3 sequence is 13 residues long. V was shortened by 6 bases and J by 2 bases, with 10 bases between the two germline ends. Germline V gene sequence: CDR1 SGHAT, CDR2 FQNNGV. The CDR3 nucleotides are TGTGCCAGCAGTCGACAAACTAACACTGAAGCTTTCTTT. Its protein is CASSRQTNTEAFF.

This chain's CDR3 is CASSPIGGVAKNIQYF. Written as DNA, the CDR3 is TGTGCCAGCAGCCCTATAGGGGGGGTCGCCAAAAACATTCAGTACTTC. This chain joins TRBV28 and TRBJ2-4, with a possible D match to TRBD2 (7 bases). CDR1 and CDR2 from the germline V gene are MDHEN and SYDVKM. The CDR3 runs to 16 residues. V was clipped by 6 bases and J by 1 base, with 16 bases between them.

The V call is TRBV12-3 or TRBV12-4, the J call TRBJ1-1; D ambiguous. The CDR3 spans 13 residues. The V end lost 9 bases, the J end lost 4 bases, and 15 bases lay between the germline ends. CDR3 amino acids: CASSLGPGTEAFF. CDR3 nucleotides: TGTGCCAGTTCCCTAGGGCCAGGCACTGAAGCTTTCTTT.

The chain combines TRBV29-1 with TRBJ2-1; TRBD1 agrees at 11 bases. V gave up 2 bases and J gave up 10 bases; unmatched junction bases: 7. There are 14 residues in the CDR3. The germline V gene has CDR1 SQVTM and CDR2 ANQGSEA. In DNA form, the CDR3 reads TGCAGCGTTGAACATCGGACAGGGGGCTACGAGCAGTTCTTC. Protein product: CSVEHRTGGYEQFF.

This clonotype was detected once. The chain links TRBV7-9 to TRBJ2-7; D remains ambiguous. Germline V gene data show CDR1 as SEHNR and CDR2 as FQNEAQ (reference sequence). V gave up 4 bases and J gave up 4 bases, with 14 bases separating them. CDR3 length: 14 residues. The CDR3 loop is CASSSLPHWYEQYF. The CDR3 nucleotides are TGTGCCAGCAGCTCGTTGCCCCACTGGTACGAGCAGTACTTC.

The count of this clonotype is one. The J gene is TRBJ1-1, the V gene TRBV6-2 or TRBV6-3; no reliable D call. The germline V gene encodes CDR1 MNHEY and CDR2 SVGEGT. V was cut by 2 bases and J by 5 bases, with 15 bases left in between. CDR3 length: 15 amino acids. CDR3 in DNA: TGTGCCAGCAGTTACAACAGCCCCCGTGAGACTGAAGCTTTCTTT. Its translation is CASSYNSPRETEAFF.

The rearrangement joins TRBV14 to TRBJ2-7; perhaps D is TRBD1 or TRBD2 (5 bases each). CDR3 length: 15 amino acids. Trimming shortened V by 0 bases and J by 0 bases, and 9 bases separated the two germline ends. Germline lookup yields CDR1 SGHDN and CDR2 FVKESK. Written as DNA, the CDR3 is TGTGCCAGCAGCCAAGAGGACGGGACCTCCTACGAGCAGTACTTC. Amino acids: CASSQEDGTSYEQYF.

CDR3 DNA: TGTGCCTATAGGGGGGACTCCTACGAGCAGTACTTC. Translation gives CAYRGDSYEQYF. This chain links TRBV6-1 with TRBJ2-7; TRBD1 or TRBD2 may be the D gene (6 bases each). The CDR3 is made up of 12 amino acids. V lost 11 bases to trimming and J lost 0 bases, with 11 bases between them. Germline V gene data show CDR1 as MNHNS and CDR2 as SASEGT.

This chain connects TRBV20-1 to TRBJ1-4; D call uncertain. V shed 3 bases and J shed 9 bases, with 20 bases lying between them. CDR3 length equals 15 residues. In germline, CDR1 is DFQATT, CDR2 SNEGSKA (reference sequence). In nucleotides, the CDR3 is TGCAGTGCTAGTGTCTCCGGATCAATAGGCCAAAAACTGTTTTTT. It is translated as CSASVSGSIGQKLFF.

The DNA for the CDR3 is TGTGCCAGCAGCTTAGAAAGGGGTCGAGAAGCTTTCTTT. This encodes CASSLERGREAFF. V gene TRBV11-3 combines with J gene TRBJ1-1, with D perhaps TRBD1 (5 bases). This CDR3 has 13 residues. V was clipped by 0 bases and J by 8 bases, with 10 bases between them. The V gene's germline CDR1 is SGHNT and CDR2 YENEEA. The full variable domain, completed using reference TRBV11-3 and TRBJ1-1, is EAGVVQSPRYKIIEKKQPVAFWCNPISGHNTLYWYLQNLGQGPELLIRYENEEAVDDSQLPKDRFSAERLKGVDSTLKIQPAELGDSAVYLCASSLERGREAFFGQGTRLTVV.

This rearrangement joins TRBV29-1 to TRBJ2-1; 15 bases agree with TRBD2. CDR3 length: 16 amino acids. Germline assignment: CDR1 SQVTM and CDR2 ANQGSEA. V lost 8 bases, J lost 3 bases, and 8 bases stayed unmatched. This CDR3 is CSIRTSGGALYNEQFF. CDR3 DNA sequence: TGCAGCATCAGGACTAGCGGGGGGGCCCTCTACAATGAGCAGTTCTTC.

This rearrangement joins TRBV11-2 to TRBJ2-5; D uncertain. Trimming stripped 5 bases from V and 1 base from J, with 11 bases between. The CDR3 covers 14 residues. Germline V CDR1 and CDR2: SGHAT, FQNNGV. The CDR3 bases are TGTGCCAGCAGCCCTATTACCCTCCAAGAGACCCAGTACTTC. It encodes CASSPITLQETQYF.